Following are 25 T cell receptor beta chains from one sample sequenced in a study of early T cells in non-severe SARS-CoV-2 infection. One entry per CDR3 protein, called by TCRdb with MiXCR from the 5' RACE reads. The sample carries over 50,000 distinct CDR3 sequences, 10% to 15% recorded once. The sequenced sample consisted of whole blood. The source of these receptors is an adult who was a healthcare worker with PCR-confirmed SARS-CoV-2 infection or an uninfected control (not recorded which).

This clonotype was seen ten or more times. The chain is built from TRBV7-9 and TRBJ2-3; 7 bases fit TRBD1. With 5 bases clipped from V and 0 bases from J, the junction kept 8 bases outside the gene matches. The length of the CDR3 is 16 residues. In germline, CDR1 is SEHNR, CDR2 FQNEAQ (reference sequence). CDR3 nucleotides: TGTGCCAGCAGCCCACAGGGGATGAGTAGCACAGATACGCAGTATTTT. Translated: CASSPQGMSSTDTQYF.

This clonotype is labeled medium-sized. The genes are TRBV9 and TRBJ2-1; D possibly uses TRBD1 or TRBD2 (5 bases each). Germline V gene sequence: CDR1 SGDLS, CDR2 YYNGEE. The CDR3 spans 15 residues. V lost 0 bases to trimming and J lost 9 bases, with 16 bases between them. CDR3 residues: CASSVDGGVVSEQFF. The CDR3 region has the DNA TGTGCCAGCAGCGTAGATGGGGGAGTTGTTTCTGAGCAGTTCTTC.

This clonotype was seen repeatedly, ten times or more. The chain joins TRBV11-2 to TRBJ2-3; D might be TRBD1 (6 bases). This CDR3 has 14 residues. CDR1 and CDR2 from the germline V gene are SGHAT and FQNNGV. Trimming took 5 bases from V and 10 from J, leaving 19 bases between them. CDR3 bases: TGTGCCAGCAGCCGCACCGGACAGTGGCCTTCGCAGTATTTT. It specifies CASSRTGQWPSQYF. The full variable domain, its missing parts supplied by reference TRBV11-2 and TRBJ2-3, is EAGVAQSPRYKIIEKRQSVAFWCNPISGHATLYWYQQILGQGPKLLIQFQNNGVVDDSQLPKDRFSAERLKGVDSTLKIQPAKLEDSAVYLCASSRTGQWPSQYFGPGTRLTVL.

This sequence joins TRBV6-5 and TRBJ2-4; D is unclear. CDR3 length: 13 amino acids. V was clipped by 5 bases and J by 8 bases, with 13 bases between them. Germline V gene lookup returns CDR1 MNHEY and CDR2 SVGAGI. The CDR3 is CASSPSYKYIQYF. The CDR3 DNA sequence: TGTGCCAGCAGTCCCTCTTATAAGTACATTCAGTACTTC.

This clonotype was counted many times. The rearrangement uses TRBV30 and TRBJ1-2, with unresolved D. CDR3 length: 12 amino acids. Germline values: CDR1 GTSNPN, CDR2 SVGIG (reference sequence). V was clipped by 5 bases and J by 2 bases, with 9 bases between them. As DNA, the CDR3 is TGTGCCTGGTTTTCGGGAAACTATGGCTACACCTTC. Translation: CAWFSGNYGYTF.

This clonotype was counted only a few times. Sequence at one end of the junction differs from germline and may be a read error. CDR3 protein: CASSLSSNWGGPSYNEQFF. CDR3 nucleotides: TGTGCTAGCAGCTTAAGTAGTAATTGGGGCGGCCCGTCCTACAATGAGCAGTTCTTC. The chain combines TRBV7-7 with TRBJ2-1; the D gene is possibly TRBD1 (5 bases). CDR3 length: 19 residues. Looked up from germline, CDR1 is SSHAT and CDR2 is FNYEAQ (reference sequence).

V gene TRBV5-4 combines with J gene TRBJ2-5; the D is unclear. The germline V gene encodes CDR1 SGHNT and CDR2 YYREEE (reference sequence). The CDR3 is 15 amino acids. V was clipped by 3 bases and J by 2 bases, with 14 bases between them. The CDR3 sequence is CASSWAGVLQETQYF. Written as DNA, the CDR3 is TGTGCCAGCAGCTGGGCTGGGGTACTACAAGAGACCCAGTACTTC.

The chain is built from TRBV12-3 or TRBV12-4 and TRBJ2-5; 11 positions agree with TRBD2. The CDR3 extends over 14 amino acids. After removal of 6 bases from V and 5 bases from J, the junction contained 5 bases not matched to a gene. The CDR3 protein is CASSRTSGSETQYF. The CDR3 coding sequence is TGTGCCAGCAGCAGAACTAGCGGGAGTGAGACCCAGTACTTC.

In this sample, this clonotype turned up a few times. This rearrangement joins TRBV5-4 to TRBJ1-2, with TRBD1 as a possible D gene (5 bases). Deletions cut 4 bases from V and 8 bases from J, with 18 bases between. Germline loops: CDR1 SGHNT, CDR2 YYREEE (reference sequence). The CDR3 is 14 amino acids. The CDR3 loop reads CASSPAIGVRGYTF. In nucleotides, the CDR3 is TGTGCCAGCAGCCCCGCCATAGGGGTCCGCGGCTACACCTTC.

This clonotype has more than one count but fewer than ten. The rearrangement joins TRBV29-1 to TRBJ1-4, with D unclear. The CDR3 runs to 13 residues. Germline V CDR1 and CDR2: SQVTM, ANQGSEA. Trimming left V 1 base short and J 8 bases short, with 11 bases between. As DNA, the CDR3 is TGCAGCGTTGAAGGGCCGGGGAGCGAAAAACTGTTTTTT. This encodes CSVEGPGSEKLFF. Full variable domain (remainder filled in from reference TRBV29-1 and TRBJ1-4): SAVISQKPSRDICQRGTSLTIQCQVDSQVTMMFWYRQQPGQSLTLIATANQGSEATYESGFVIDKFPISRPNLTFSTLTVSNMSPEDSSIYLCSVEGPGSEKLFFGSGTQLSVL.

This chain uses TRBV3-1 with TRBJ1-2; D not certain. This CDR3 has 15 amino acids. Germline V gene sequence: CDR1 LGHDT, CDR2 YNNKEL (reference sequence). Trimming removed 4 bases from V and 0 bases from J, with 12 bases in between. CDR3 bases: TGTGCCAGCAGCCCGCCCCTTGCGCCTAACTATGGCTACACCTTC. It specifies CASSPPLAPNYGYTF.

This clonotype was recorded many times. J is TRBJ2-1 and V is TRBV18; possibly TRBD1 or TRBD2 for D (5 bases each). With 3 bases removed from V and 0 bases from J, the gap between germline ends came to 12 bases. Germline V gene data show CDR1 as KGHSH and CDR2 as LQKENI. There are 16 residues in the CDR3. CDR3 nucleotides: TGTGCCAGCTCACCTAGGGACCGCCCCTCCTACAATGAGCAGTTCTTC. It codes for CASSPRDRPSYNEQFF.

This clonotype has at least ten counts. The J gene is TRBJ2-1, the V gene TRBV6-2 or TRBV6-3; D assignment may be TRBD1 or TRBD2 (6 bases each). Germline-derived CDR1 and CDR2 are MNHEY and SVGEGT. The germline V and J ends were trimmed by 6 bases and 8 bases, with 14 bases remaining between them. The CDR3 is 13 amino acids. The CDR3 loop reads CASRNGGGHEQFF. DNA for the CDR3: TGTGCCAGCAGGAACGGGGGCGGACATGAGCAGTTCTTC.

This clonotype was recorded at least ten times. The chain employs TRBV5-1 and TRBJ2-5; 9 nucleotides match TRBD1. V lost 6 bases and J lost 2; bases outside the gene matches: 5. The CDR3 runs 14 residues. CDR1 is SGHRS, CDR2 YFSETQ, per germline. The CDR3 DNA reads TGCGCCAGCAACCCGACAGGGGGTCAAGAGACCCAGTACTTC. Its protein is CASNPTGGQETQYF.

V usage is TRBV24-1 and J usage is TRBJ2-3; tentative D call: TRBD1 (5 bases). In germline, CDR1 is KGHDR, CDR2 SFDVKD. Trimming cost V 1 base and J 1 base, with 8 bases left between them. The length of the CDR3 is 15 residues. CDR3 sequence: CATSDFPRGTDTQYF. CDR3 DNA: TGTGCCACCAGTGATTTCCCCAGGGGCACAGATACGCAGTATTTT.

This clonotype was counted between two and nine times. The gene calls are TRBV9 and TRBJ2-2; D gene uncertain. CDR1 is SGDLS, CDR2 YYNGEE, per germline. The CDR3 is 14 amino acids. Trimming took 0 bases from V and 3 from J, leaving 6 bases between them. In DNA form, the CDR3 reads TGTGCCAGCAGCGTAGAAACATACACCGGGGAGCTGTTTTTT. It yields the protein CASSVETYTGELFF.

This clonotype has a handful of counts. The chain carries TRBV6-5 and TRBJ2-1, with D hard to call. The CDR3 is 14 amino acids. The V gene's germline CDR1 is MNHEY and CDR2 SVGAGI. V was shortened by 0 bases and J by 4 bases, with 7 bases between the two germline ends. CDR3 bases: TGTGCCAGCAGTTACTCGAACCTTTACAATGAGCAGTTCTTC. Its protein product is CASSYSNLYNEQFF.

This clonotype was seen only a few times. The CDR3 nucleotides are TGTGCCATCACCCCGGACAGCTCCTACGAGCAGTACTTC. Residues: CAITPDSSYEQYF. The V and J genes are TRBV10-3 and TRBJ2-7, with D tentatively TRBD1 (6 bases). The V gene's germline CDR1 is ENHRY and CDR2 SYGVKD. This CDR3 has 13 residues. Trimming removed 7 bases from V and 0 bases from J, with 10 bases in between.

This clonotype has ten or more counts. The rearrangement joins TRBV5-6 to TRBJ2-7, with 11 bases that match TRBD2. Germline V gene sequence: CDR1 SGHDT, CDR2 YYEEEE. The V segment lost 1 base and the J segment 5 bases; nucleotides outside the gene matches: 8. The CDR3 extends over 16 amino acids. The CDR3 loop reads CASSLSPSGGFDEQYF. CDR3 sequence (DNA): TGTGCCAGCAGCTTGTCGCCTAGCGGGGGGTTCGACGAGCAGTACTTC.

This clonotype showed up just a few times. V gene TRBV7-9 combines with J gene TRBJ1-1; D is possibly TRBD1 (6 bases). The V and J ends lost 5 bases and 1 base respectively, with 17 bases between them. This CDR3 spans 16 amino acids. CDR1 and CDR2 from the germline V gene are SEHNR and FQNEAQ (reference sequence). In DNA form, the CDR3 reads TGTGCCAGCAGCGAAAGGGGGGGCAGAGCGAACACTGAAGCTTTCTTT. Protein sequence: CASSERGGRANTEAFF.

This clonotype was found a few times. The V call is TRBV5-4, the J call TRBJ2-5; D may be TRBD2 (5 bases). This CDR3 contains 13 residues. The germline V gene encodes CDR1 SGHNT and CDR2 YYREEE (reference sequence). Between the trimmed V and J ends, which lost 6 bases and 1 base, there was a span of 10 bases. Written as DNA, the CDR3 is TGTGCCAGCACCCCTCGGGGCCAAGAGACCCAGTACTTC. Its translation: CASTPRGQETQYF. The whole variable domain, filled in from reference TRBV5-4 and TRBJ2-5, reads ETGVTQSPTHLIKTRGQQVTLRCSSQSGHNTVSWYQQALGQGPQFIFQYYREEENGRGNFPPRFSGLQFPNYSSELNVNALELDDSALYLCASTPRGQETQYFGPGTRLLVL.

This clonotype was observed many times. V gene TRBV10-2 combines with J gene TRBJ2-7; possible D gene TRBD2, 6 bases. V lost 3 bases, J lost 0 bases, and 9 bases lay in between. The CDR3 spans 14 residues. Germline V gene data show CDR1 as WSHSY and CDR2 as SAAADI. This CDR3 reads CASSEREFSYEQYF. For the CDR3, the DNA is TGCGCCAGCAGTGAACGGGAGTTCTCCTACGAGCAGTACTTC.

This clonotype was observed at least ten times. CDR3 DNA sequence: TGTGCCAGCAGTTACAGTAGCGGGGCGAACACCGGGGAGCTGTTTTTT. Its translation: CASSYSSGANTGELFF. The rearrangement links TRBV6-5 to TRBJ2-2; 8 nucleotides align to TRBD2. The CDR3 has 16 amino acids. Losses at the gene ends were 2 bases for V and 0 bases for J; bases not matched to a gene: 2. CDR1 is MNHEY, CDR2 SVGAGI, per germline.

This clonotype has a count of ten or more. The rearrangement joins TRBV7-8 to TRBJ2-1, with D tentatively TRBD2 (5 bases). The CDR3 is 14 residues long. Germline lookup yields CDR1 SGHVS and CDR2 FQNEAQ. V gave up 5 bases and J gave up 3 bases, with 11 bases separating them. Written as DNA, the CDR3 is TGTGCCAGCAGCCGCCTAGCCAGCTACAATGAGCAGTTCTTC. It codes for CASSRLASYNEQFF.

The sample holds many counts of this clonotype. This chain joins TRBV5-1 and TRBJ1-3, with 8 bases matching TRBD1. Germline V gene sequence: CDR1 SGHRS, CDR2 YFSETQ. The CDR3 has 15 residues. V trimming: 1 base; J trimming: 2 bases; junction bases outside the gene matches: 2. This chain's CDR3 is CASSLQGATGNTIYF. DNA for the CDR3: TGCGCCAGCAGCTTGCAGGGGGCAACTGGAAACACCATATATTTT.